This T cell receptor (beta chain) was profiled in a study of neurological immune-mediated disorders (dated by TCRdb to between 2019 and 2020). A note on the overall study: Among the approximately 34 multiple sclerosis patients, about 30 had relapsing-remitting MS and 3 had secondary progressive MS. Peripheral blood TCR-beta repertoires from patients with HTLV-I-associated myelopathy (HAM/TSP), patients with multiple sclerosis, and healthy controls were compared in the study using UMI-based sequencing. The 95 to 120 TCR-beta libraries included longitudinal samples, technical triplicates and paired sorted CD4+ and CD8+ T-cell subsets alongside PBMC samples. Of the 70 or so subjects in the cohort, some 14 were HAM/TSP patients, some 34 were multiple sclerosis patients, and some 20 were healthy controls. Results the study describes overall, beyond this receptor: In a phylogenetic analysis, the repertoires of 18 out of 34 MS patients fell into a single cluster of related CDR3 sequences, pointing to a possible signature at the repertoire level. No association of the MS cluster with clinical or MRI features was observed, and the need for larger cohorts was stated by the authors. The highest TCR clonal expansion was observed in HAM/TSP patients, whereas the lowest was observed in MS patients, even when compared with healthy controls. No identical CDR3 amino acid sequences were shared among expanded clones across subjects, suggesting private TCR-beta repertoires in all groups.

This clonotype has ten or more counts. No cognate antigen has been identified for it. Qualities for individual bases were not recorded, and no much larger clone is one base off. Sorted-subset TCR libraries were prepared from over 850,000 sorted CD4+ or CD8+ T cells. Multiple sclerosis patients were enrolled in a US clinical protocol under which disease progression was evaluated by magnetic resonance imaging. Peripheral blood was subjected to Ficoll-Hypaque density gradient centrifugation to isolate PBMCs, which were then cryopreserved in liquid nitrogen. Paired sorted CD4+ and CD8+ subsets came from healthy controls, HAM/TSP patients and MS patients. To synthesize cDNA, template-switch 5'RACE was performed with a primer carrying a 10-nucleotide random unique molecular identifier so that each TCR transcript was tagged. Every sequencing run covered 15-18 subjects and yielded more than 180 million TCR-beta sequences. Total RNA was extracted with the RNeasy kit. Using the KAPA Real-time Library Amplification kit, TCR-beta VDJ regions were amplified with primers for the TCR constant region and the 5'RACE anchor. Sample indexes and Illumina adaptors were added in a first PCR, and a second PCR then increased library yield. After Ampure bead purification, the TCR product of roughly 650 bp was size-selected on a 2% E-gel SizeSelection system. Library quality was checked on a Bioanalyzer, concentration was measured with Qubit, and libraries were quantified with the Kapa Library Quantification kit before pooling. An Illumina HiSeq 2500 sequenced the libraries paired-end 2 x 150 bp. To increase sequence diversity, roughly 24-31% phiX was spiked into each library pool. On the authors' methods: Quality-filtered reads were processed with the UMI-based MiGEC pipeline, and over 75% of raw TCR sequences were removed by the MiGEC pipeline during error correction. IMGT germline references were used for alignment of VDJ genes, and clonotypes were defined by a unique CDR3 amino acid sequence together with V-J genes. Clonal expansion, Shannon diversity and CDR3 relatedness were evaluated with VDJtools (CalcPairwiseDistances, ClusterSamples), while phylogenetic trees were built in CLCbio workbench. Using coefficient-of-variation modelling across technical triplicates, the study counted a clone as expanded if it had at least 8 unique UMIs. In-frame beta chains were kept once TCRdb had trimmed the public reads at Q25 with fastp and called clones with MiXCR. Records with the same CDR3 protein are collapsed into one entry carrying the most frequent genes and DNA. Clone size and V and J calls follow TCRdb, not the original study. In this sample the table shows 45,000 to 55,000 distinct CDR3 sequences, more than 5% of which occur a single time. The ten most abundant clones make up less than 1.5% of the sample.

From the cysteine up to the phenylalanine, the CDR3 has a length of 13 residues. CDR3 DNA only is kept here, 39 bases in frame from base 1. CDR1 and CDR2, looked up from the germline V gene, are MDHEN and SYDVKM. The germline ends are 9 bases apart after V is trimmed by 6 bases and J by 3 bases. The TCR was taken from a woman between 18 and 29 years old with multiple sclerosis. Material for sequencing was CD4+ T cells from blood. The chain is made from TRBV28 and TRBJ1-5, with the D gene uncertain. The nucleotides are TGTGCCAGCAGGTCCGACAACAATCAGCCCCAGCATTTT. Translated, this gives CASRSDNNQPQHF.